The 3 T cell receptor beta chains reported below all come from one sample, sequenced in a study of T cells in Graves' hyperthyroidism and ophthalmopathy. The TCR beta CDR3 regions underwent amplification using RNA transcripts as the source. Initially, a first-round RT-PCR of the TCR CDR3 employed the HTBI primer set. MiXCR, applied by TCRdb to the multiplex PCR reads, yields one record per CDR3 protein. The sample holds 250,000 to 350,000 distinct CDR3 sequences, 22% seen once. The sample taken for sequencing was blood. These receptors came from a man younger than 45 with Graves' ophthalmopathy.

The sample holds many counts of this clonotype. CDR3 nucleotides: TGTGCCAGCAGTGAAGGAGGGGGCGAAGCTTTCTTT. Amino acids: CASSEGGGEAFF. V usage is TRBV2 and J usage is TRBJ1-1; TRBD1 agrees at 7 bases. Germline CDR1 SNHLY, CDR2 FYNNEI. Trimming cost V 1 base and J 8 bases; bases outside gene matches: 1. The CDR3 loop spans 12 amino acids.

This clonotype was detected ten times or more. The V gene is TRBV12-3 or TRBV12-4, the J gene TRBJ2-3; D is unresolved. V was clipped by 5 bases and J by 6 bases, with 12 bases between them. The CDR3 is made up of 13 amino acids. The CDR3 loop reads CASSPPPWDTQYF. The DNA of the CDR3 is TGTGCCAGCAGTCCACCCCCATGGGATACGCAGTATTTT.

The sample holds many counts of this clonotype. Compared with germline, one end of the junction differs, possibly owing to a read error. CDR3 in amino acids: CASSTSTSGAADF. The CDR3 DNA reads TGTGCCAGCAGCACCTCAACTAGCGGAGCCGCTGACTTC. This rearrangement joins TRBV11-1 to TRBJ2-6; 8 nucleotides match TRBD2. The CDR3 consists of 13 residues. Germline V gives CDR1 SGHAT, CDR2 FQDESV (reference sequence).